A single sample gave rise to the 20 T cell receptor beta chains below, sequenced in a study of spatial heterogeneity in lung cancer. Study observations and caveats: Higher tumor mutation counts went along with higher counts of expanded intratumoral alpha and beta TCRs.

TCRdb analysed the 5' RACE reads with MiXCR anew, one entry per CDR3 protein. The data hold about 9,800 distinct CDR3 sequences, with nearly 6.5% observed a single time. Their specific antigens are unknown. Time point: sample taken at primary tumor resection. Specimen: lung tumor tissue, collected at surgery. The receptors were sampled from a male donor with early-stage non-small cell lung cancer.

This clonotype came up many times. The chain is built from TRBV19 and TRBJ2-5; D is unclear. There are 12 residues in the CDR3. Trimming cost V 5 bases and J 4 bases, with 8 bases left between them. Germline CDR1 is LNHDA and CDR2 is SQIVND (reference sequence). CDR3 in DNA: TGTGCCAGTAGTTTAAGAGGAGAGACCCAGTACTTC. This translates into CASSLRGETQYF. Full variable domain (remainder filled in from reference TRBV19 and TRBJ2-5): DGGITQSPKYLFRKEGQNVTLSCEQNLNHDAMYWYRQDPGQGLRLIYYSQIVNDFQKGDIAEGYSVSREKKESFPLTVTSAQKNPTAFYLCASSLRGETQYFGPGTRLLVL.

Many counts were recorded for this clonotype. The CDR3 is CASSLERDGTDTQYF. For the CDR3, the DNA is TGCGCCAGCAGCTTAGAGCGGGATGGCACAGATACGCAGTATTTT. The chain recombines TRBV5-1 with TRBJ2-3; 7 positions agree with TRBD2. The CDR3 has 15 residues. V was pared by 2 bases and J by 1 base, with 4 bases of the junction left unmatched. Germline V CDR1 and CDR2: SGHRS, YFSETQ.

This clonotype was seen many times. The CDR3 spells CASSDRSLQHF. CDR3 DNA sequence: TGTGCCAGCAGTGACCGAAGCCTCCAGCATTTT. The chain carries TRBV6-1 and TRBJ1-5, with unresolved D. Germline values: CDR1 MNHNS, CDR2 SASEGT. The CDR3 covers 11 residues. V was shortened by 3 bases and J by 12 bases, with 9 bases between the two germline ends.

The genes are TRBV5-1 and TRBJ1-1, with 8 positions matching TRBD1. The CDR3 is 13 residues long. After removal of 1 base from V and 8 bases from J, the junction contained 4 bases not matched to a gene. CDR1 is SGHRS and CDR2 is YFSETQ in the germline V gene. In DNA form, the CDR3 reads TGCGCCAGCAGCTTGCAGACAGGGGAAGAAGCTTTCTTT. Translation: CASSLQTGEEAFF.

This clonotype was observed at least ten times. This chain links TRBV7-8 with TRBJ2-7; D is possibly TRBD1 (5 bases). Germline CDR1 and CDR2: SGHVS and FQNEAQ. Trimming took off 3 bases at V and 6 bases at J, with 21 bases between the two ends. This CDR3 is 16 amino acids long. The CDR3 bases are TGTGCCAGCAGCTTGGCTATGGGGCCTTTGTCGATCGAGCAGTACGTC. The encoded protein is CASSLAMGPLSIEQYV.

The table lists this clonotype with many counts. This chain uses TRBV3-1 with TRBJ1-3, with D hard to call. V was shortened by 1 base and J by 0 bases, with 10 bases between the two germline ends. The germline CDR1 and CDR2 sequences are LGHDT and YNNKEL (reference sequence). The CDR3 totals 16 residues. The CDR3 sequence: CASSQGRSNSGNTIYF. DNA of the CDR3: TGTGCCAGCAGCCAAGGTAGAAGCAACTCTGGAAACACCATATATTTT.

This clonotype has ten or more counts. The chain uses TRBV5-4 and TRBJ1-2; TRBD1 aligns across 7 bases. The V gene end was trimmed by 0 bases and the J gene end by 4 bases; junction bases not matched to a gene: 3. There are 14 residues in the CDR3. The germline V gene encodes CDR1 SGHNT and CDR2 YYREEE (reference sequence). The CDR3 DNA follows: TGTGCCAGCAGCTTGGACAGGGGTGGCTATGGCTACACCTTC. Protein sequence: CASSLDRGGYGYTF.

The sample holds many counts of this clonotype. The genes are TRBV14 and TRBJ1-2, with no clear D. The CDR3 consists of 12 residues. V was shortened by 2 bases and J by 4 bases, with 5 bases between the two germline ends. Germline lookup yields CDR1 SGHDN and CDR2 FVKESK. In DNA form, the CDR3 reads TGTGCCAGCAGCCAACGGACCTATGGCTACACCTTC. Translation gives CASSQRTYGYTF.

About this clonotype: This may be a read error: a much more frequent sequence differs by one nucleotide. The chain recombines TRBV6-2 or TRBV6-3 with TRBJ2-3; 13 positions agree with TRBD2. CDR1 and CDR2 (germline): MNHEY, SVGEGT. This CDR3 has 16 residues. Unmatched junction bases numbered 11, after V lost 9 bases and J lost 5 bases. CDR3 amino acids: CASRIGGLAGKDTQYF. In DNA form, the CDR3 reads TGTGCCAGTCGGATTGGGGGACTAGCGGGAAAAGATACGCAGTATTTT.

This clonotype was counted at least ten times. The chain links TRBV9 to TRBJ2-3; D unclear. The CDR3 length is 11 residues. The germline V gene has CDR1 SGDLS and CDR2 YYNGEE. Trimming cost V 4 bases and J 5 bases, with 5 bases left between them. CDR3 nucleotides: TGTGCCAGCAGCTCCGGAGATACGCAGTATTTT. Protein: CASSSGDTQYF.

This clonotype showed up many times. V is TRBV20-1 and J is TRBJ1-5, with D unresolved. This CDR3 has 15 amino acids. Germline V gives CDR1 DFQATT, CDR2 SNEGSKA (reference sequence). Between the trimmed V and J ends, which lost 0 bases and 7 bases, there was a span of 16 bases. The CDR3 sequence is CSARDSGPGDQPQHF. The CDR3 DNA is TGCAGTGCTAGAGATTCCGGACCTGGTGACCAGCCCCAGCATTTT.

This clonotype came up a few times. The chain couples TRBV20-1 to TRBJ2-6; unclear D gene. The V end was cut by 1 base, the J end by 0 bases, with 4 bases between. The CDR3 runs to 14 residues. Germline CDR1 is DFQATT and CDR2 is SNEGSKA (reference sequence). The CDR3 loop is CSARVNSGANVLTF. Here the CDR3 DNA reads TGCAGTGCTAGAGTAAACTCTGGGGCCAACGTCCTGACTTTC.

This clonotype was picked up many times. The chain has TRBV18 and TRBJ1-5, with a possible D match to TRBD1 (6 bases). CDR3 length: 14 amino acids. Germline CDR1 KGHSH, CDR2 LQKENI. V lost 3 bases to trimming and J lost 10 bases, with 16 bases between them. The CDR3 coding sequence is TGTGCCAGCTCACCCGGGGGCCCCGGTGAACCCCAGCATTTT. As protein: CASSPGGPGEPQHF.

In this sample, this clonotype turned up many times. The CDR3 loop reads CSALRGDADTQYF. The DNA for the CDR3 is TGCAGCGCTTTGCGTGGGGATGCAGATACGCAGTATTTT. The chain links TRBV29-1 to TRBJ2-3; D is unresolved. Trimming pared 7 bases from V and 4 bases from J, leaving 15 bases between. The germline gives CDR1 SQVTM, CDR2 ANQGSEA. The CDR3 consists of 13 residues.

This clonotype has ten or more counts. The chain employs TRBV18 and TRBJ1-5; the match to TRBD1 covers 7 bases. CDR1 and CDR2 (germline): KGHSH, LQKENI. The CDR3 sequence is 15 residues long. The V gene end was trimmed by 6 bases and the J gene end by 1 base; junction bases not matched to a gene: 6. CDR3: CASSREGASNQPQHF. The CDR3 coding sequence is TGTGCCAGCTCTCGAGAGGGGGCGAGCAATCAGCCCCAGCATTTT. Based on the CDR3 plus reference TRBV18 and TRBJ1-5, the full variable domain is NAGVMQNPRHLVRRRGQEARLRCSPMKGHSHVYWYRQLPEEGLKFMVYLQKENIIDESGMPKERFSAEFPKEGPSILRIQQVVRGDSAAYFCASSREGASNQPQHFGDGTRLSIL.

Sample share makes this clonotype large. V and J are TRBV6-6 and TRBJ2-5; perhaps TRBD2 as D (6 bases). The CDR3 spans 13 residues. CDR1 and CDR2 from the germline V gene are MNHNY and SVGAGI (reference sequence). V was pared by 10 bases and J by 2 bases, with 14 bases between. CDR3 bases: TGTGCCATGGCGGGGACCAGTCAAGAGACCCAGTACTTC. The encoded protein is CAMAGTSQETQYF.

This clonotype was detected many times. This rearrangement joins TRBV10-3 to TRBJ2-5; TRBD1 might be the D (7 bases). CDR3 size: 16 residues. CDR1 is ENHRY and CDR2 is SYGVKD in the germline V gene. With 4 bases removed from V and 1 base from J, the gap between germline ends came to 16 bases. CDR3 bases: TGTGCCATCAGTGTCGGAGGGGGCGGGACCCAAGAGACCCAGTACTTC. Amino acids: CAISVGGGGTQETQYF.

This clonotype was counted many times. The chain carries TRBV10-3 and TRBJ2-5, with TRBD1 as a possible D gene (5 bases). The CDR3 is 14 amino acids. Between the trimmed V and J ends, which lost 2 bases and 4 bases, there was a span of 11 bases. Germline values: CDR1 ENHRY, CDR2 SYGVKD. The DNA of the CDR3 is TGTGCCATCAGTGAGAGGGGTCACGGAGAGACCCAGTACTTC. It specifies CAISERGHGETQYF.

This clonotype occurred many times. The chain links TRBV5-8 to TRBJ2-1; a possible D gene is TRBD1 (6 bases). The ends were cut back, 5 bases at V and 8 bases at J, with 11 bases in the middle. CDR3 length: 12 residues. Per germline, CDR1 SGHTS and CDR2 YDEGEE. The CDR3 bases are TGTGCCAGCAGTTTACAGGGCGATGAGCAGTTCTTC. The encoded protein is CASSLQGDEQFF.

This clonotype was counted at least ten times. The gene calls are TRBV5-5 and TRBJ1-4; D is ambiguous. The germline V gene encodes CDR1 SGHKS and CDR2 YYEKEE (reference sequence). The CDR3 consists of 15 residues. V dropped 0 bases and J dropped 5 bases, with 11 bases sitting between them. This chain's CDR3 is CASSLESWSNEKLFF. The CDR3 DNA reads TGTGCCAGCAGCTTGGAGTCTTGGTCCAATGAAAAACTGTTTTTT.